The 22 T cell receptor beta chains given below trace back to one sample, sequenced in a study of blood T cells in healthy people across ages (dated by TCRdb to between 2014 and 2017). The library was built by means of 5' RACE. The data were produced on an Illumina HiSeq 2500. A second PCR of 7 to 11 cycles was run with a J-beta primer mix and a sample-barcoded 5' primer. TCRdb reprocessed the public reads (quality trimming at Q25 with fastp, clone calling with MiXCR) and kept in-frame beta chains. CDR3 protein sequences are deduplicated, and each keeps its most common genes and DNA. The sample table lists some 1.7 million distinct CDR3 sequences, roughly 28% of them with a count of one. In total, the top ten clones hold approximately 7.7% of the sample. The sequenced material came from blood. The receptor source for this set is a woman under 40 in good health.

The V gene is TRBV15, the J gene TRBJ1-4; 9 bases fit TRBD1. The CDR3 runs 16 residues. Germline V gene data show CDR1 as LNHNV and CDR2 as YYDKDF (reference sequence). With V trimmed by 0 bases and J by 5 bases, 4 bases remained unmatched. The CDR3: CATSRDRDRVNEKLFF. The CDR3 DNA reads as TGTGCCACCAGCAGAGACCGGGACAGGGTGAATGAAAAACTGTTTTTT.

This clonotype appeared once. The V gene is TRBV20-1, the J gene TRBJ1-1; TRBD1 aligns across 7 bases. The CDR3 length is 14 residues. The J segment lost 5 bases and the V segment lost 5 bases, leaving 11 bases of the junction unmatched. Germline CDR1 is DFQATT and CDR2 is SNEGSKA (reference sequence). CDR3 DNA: TGCAGTGCTCAGGACAGGATGGGTTGGACTGAAGCTTTCTTT. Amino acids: CSAQDRMGWTEAFF.

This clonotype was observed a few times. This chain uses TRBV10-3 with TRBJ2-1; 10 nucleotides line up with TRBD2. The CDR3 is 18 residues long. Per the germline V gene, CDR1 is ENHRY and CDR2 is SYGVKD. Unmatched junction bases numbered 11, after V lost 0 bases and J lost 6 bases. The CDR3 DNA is TGTGCCATCAGTGAGTCGGCCGGATTAGCGGGGGGTTTCAATGAGCAGTTCTTC. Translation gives CAISESAGLAGGFNEQFF.

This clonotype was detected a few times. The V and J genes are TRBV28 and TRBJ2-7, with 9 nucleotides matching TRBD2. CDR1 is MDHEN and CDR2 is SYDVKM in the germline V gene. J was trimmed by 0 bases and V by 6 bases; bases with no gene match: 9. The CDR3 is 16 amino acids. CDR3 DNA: TGTGCCAGCAGCCCTATAGCGGGGGACAACTCCTACGAGCAGTACTTC. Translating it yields CASSPIAGDNSYEQYF.

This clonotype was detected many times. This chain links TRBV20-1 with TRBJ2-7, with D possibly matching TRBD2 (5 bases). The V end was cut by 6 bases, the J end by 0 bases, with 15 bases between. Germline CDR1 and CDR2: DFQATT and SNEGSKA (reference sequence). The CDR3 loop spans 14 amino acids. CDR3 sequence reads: CSALAQYSSYEQYF. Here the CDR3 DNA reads TGCAGTGCGCTAGCTCAATACAGCTCCTACGAGCAGTACTTC.

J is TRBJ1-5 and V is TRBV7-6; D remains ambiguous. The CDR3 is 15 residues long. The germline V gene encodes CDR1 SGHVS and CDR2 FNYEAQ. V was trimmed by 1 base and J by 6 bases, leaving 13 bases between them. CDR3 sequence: CASSLGGRARQPQHF. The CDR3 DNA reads TGTGCCAGCAGCTTAGGGGGTCGCGCTCGTCAGCCCCAGCATTTT.

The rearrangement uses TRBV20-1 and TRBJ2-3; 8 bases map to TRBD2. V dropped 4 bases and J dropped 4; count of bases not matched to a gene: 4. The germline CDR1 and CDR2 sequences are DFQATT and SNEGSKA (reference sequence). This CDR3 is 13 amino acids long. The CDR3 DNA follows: TGCAGTGCTACCCGGGAGGGGTCAGATACGCAGTATTTT. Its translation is CSATREGSDTQYF.

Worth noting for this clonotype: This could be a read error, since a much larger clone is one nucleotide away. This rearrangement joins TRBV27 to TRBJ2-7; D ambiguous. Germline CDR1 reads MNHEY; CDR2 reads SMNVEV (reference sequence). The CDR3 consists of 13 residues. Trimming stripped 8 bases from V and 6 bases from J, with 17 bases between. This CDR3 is CASGSTEVGEQYF. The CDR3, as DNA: TGTGCCAGCGGTTCCACTGAAGTGGGCGAGCAGTACTTC.

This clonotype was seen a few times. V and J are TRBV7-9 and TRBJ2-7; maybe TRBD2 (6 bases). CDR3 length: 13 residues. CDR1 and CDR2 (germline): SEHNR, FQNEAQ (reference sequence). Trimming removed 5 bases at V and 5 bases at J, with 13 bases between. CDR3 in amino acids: CASSLTREHEQYF. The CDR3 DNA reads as TGTGCCAGCAGCCTCACCCGGGAGCACGAGCAGTACTTC.

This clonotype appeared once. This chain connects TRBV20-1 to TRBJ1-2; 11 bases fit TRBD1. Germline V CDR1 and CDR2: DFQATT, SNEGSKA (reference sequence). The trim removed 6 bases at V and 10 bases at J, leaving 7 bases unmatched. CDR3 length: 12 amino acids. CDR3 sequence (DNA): TGCAGTGCCGCGGGACAGGGGGATGACTACACCTTC. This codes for CSAAGQGDDYTF.

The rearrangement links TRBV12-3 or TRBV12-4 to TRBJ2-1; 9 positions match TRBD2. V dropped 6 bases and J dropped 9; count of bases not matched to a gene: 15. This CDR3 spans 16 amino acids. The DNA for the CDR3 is TGTGCCAGCAGCCCCCGCGGAGCGGGAGGTCGTGGTGAGCAGTTCTTC. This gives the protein CASSPRGAGGRGEQFF.

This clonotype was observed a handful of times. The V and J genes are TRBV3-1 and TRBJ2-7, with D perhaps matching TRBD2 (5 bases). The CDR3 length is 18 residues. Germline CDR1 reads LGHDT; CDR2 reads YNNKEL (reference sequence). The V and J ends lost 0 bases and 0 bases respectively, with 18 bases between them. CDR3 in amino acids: CASSQDPDYVASSYEQYF. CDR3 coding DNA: TGTGCCAGCAGCCAAGATCCTGACTATGTGGCTTCCTCCTACGAGCAGTACTTC.

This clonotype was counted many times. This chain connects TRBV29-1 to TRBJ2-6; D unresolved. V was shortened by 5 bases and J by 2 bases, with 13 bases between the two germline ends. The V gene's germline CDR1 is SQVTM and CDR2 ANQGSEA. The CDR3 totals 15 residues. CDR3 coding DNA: TGCAGCGTTAGTATTGCCGGAACTGGGGCCAACGTCCTGACTTTC. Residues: CSVSIAGTGANVLTF.

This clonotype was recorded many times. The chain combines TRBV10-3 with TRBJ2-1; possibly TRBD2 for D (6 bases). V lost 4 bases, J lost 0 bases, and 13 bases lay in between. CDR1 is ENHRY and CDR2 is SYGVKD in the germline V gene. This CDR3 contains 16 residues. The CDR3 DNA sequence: TGTGCCATCAGTGGGGGGGACGCGAGCTCCTACAATGAGCAGTTCTTC. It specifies CAISGGDASSYNEQFF.

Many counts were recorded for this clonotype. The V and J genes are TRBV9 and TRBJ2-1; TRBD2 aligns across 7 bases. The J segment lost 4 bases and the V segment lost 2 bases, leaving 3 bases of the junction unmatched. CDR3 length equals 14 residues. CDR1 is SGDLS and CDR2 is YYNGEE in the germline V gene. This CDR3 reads CASSVSGSYNEQFF. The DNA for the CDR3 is TGTGCCAGCAGCGTTAGCGGGTCTTACAATGAGCAGTTCTTC.

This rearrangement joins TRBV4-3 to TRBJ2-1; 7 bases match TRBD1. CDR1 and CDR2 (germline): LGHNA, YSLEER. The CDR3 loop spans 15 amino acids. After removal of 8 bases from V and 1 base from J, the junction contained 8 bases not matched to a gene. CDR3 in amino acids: CASGPTGNSYNEQFF. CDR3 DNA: TGCGCCAGCGGGCCGACAGGGAATTCCTACAATGAGCAGTTCTTC.

The CDR3 DNA reads as TGCAGTGCTATTAAGCCTAGCGGGGGGTCCTTAACTTACAATGAGCAGTTCTTC. This gives the protein CSAIKPSGGSLTYNEQFF. The chain has TRBV20-1 and TRBJ2-1; 11 bases agree with TRBD2. J gave up 4 bases and V 4 bases, and 15 bases lay outside the gene matches. The CDR3 totals 18 residues. Germline CDR1 DFQATT, CDR2 SNEGSKA (reference sequence).

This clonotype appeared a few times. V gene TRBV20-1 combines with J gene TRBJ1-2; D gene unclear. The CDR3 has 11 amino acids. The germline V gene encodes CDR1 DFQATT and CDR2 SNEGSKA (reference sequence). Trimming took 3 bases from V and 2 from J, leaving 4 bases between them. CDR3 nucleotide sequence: TGCAGTGCTAGCCAGAACTATGGCTACACCTTC. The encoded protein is CSASQNYGYTF.

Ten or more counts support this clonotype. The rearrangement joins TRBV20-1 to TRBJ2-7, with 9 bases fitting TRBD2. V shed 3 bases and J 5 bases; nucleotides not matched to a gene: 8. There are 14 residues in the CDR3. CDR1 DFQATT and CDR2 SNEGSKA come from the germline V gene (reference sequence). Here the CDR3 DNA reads TGCAGTGCTAGGTTGCCTAGCGGGGACCACGAGCAGTACTTC. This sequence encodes CSARLPSGDHEQYF.

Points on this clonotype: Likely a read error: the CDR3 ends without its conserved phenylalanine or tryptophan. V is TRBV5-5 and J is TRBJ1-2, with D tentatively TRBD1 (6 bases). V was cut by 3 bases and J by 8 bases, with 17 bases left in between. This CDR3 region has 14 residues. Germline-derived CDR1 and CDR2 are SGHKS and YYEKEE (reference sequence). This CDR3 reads CASSSSRGLGGYTL. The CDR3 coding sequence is TGTGCCAGCAGCTCATCTCGGGGGCTGGGGGGCTACACCTTA.

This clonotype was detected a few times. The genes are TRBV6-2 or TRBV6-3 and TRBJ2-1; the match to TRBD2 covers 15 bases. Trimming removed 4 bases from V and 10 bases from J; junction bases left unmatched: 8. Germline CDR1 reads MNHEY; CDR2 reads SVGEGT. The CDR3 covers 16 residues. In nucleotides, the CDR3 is TGTGCCAGCAGTTTCTCCTCCGGGACTAGCGGGGGGGAGCAGTTCTTC. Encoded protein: CASSFSSGTSGGEQFF.

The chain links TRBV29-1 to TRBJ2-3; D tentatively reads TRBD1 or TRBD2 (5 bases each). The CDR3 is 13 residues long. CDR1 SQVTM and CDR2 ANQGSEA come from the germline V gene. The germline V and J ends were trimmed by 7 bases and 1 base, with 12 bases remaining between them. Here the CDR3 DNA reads TGCAGCGGCAAACGGGGCGGCACAGATACGCAGTATTTT. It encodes CSGKRGGTDTQYF.